This T cell receptor (beta chain) comes out of a study of T cell repertoires in ileal Crohn's disease. Study summary: Every patient was operated on for stricturing (approximately 60%) or penetrating (approximately 40%) complications. At postoperative colonoscopy, neoterminal ileum biopsies were taken as M6.

Described time point: neoterminal ileum biopsy at postoperative endoscopy, about 6 months after surgery. This clone occurred a few times. As yet, its antigen is unknown. Repertoires were generated with immunoSEQ multiplex PCR, while TCRdb's copy carries only in-frame clones and drops some. This table holds 9,400 or so clones, around 80% found once. This CDR3 region has 17 residues. Germline CDR1 KGHSH, CDR2 LQKENI. The junction had 6 bases not matched to a gene; V was cut back by 2 bases and J by 2 bases. Study-level results: Mucosal expansions were suggested to be mainly CD8 T cells. Clonal expansions were more frequent in active smokers than non-smokers at surgery.

The sequenced sample consisted of ileal tissue. This TCR was recovered from an adult with Crohn's disease. The chain links TRBV18 to TRBJ2-2, with 9 bases matching TRBD1. In DNA form, the CDR3 reads TGTGCCAGCTCACCATCCTACAGGGGGCGAAACACCGGGGAGCTGTTTTTT. Translation gives CASSPSYRGRNTGELFF.